A selection of T cell receptor beta chains follows, all from one sample in a study of CD8 T cells in Susac syndrome. One entry per CDR3 protein, called by TCRdb with MiXCR from the immunoSEQ multiplex PCR reads. The sample holds 200,000 or so distinct CDR3 sequences; more than 90% are singletons and the top ten take roughly 0.088%. The source material was CD4+ T cells from PBMCs. The source of these receptors is a human donor with multiple sclerosis. Both conserved end residues are part of each CDR3. D genes are given only for firm matches. Rows may omit the clone size; those that give it use once, few, many or a size class.

D,V,length,size,J,CDR3,DNA
TRBD1,TRBV27,15,-,TRBJ1-5,CASSTRGQGWQPQHF,TGTGCCAGCAGTACCCGGGGACAGGGCTGGCAGCCCCAGCATTTT
-,TRBV24-1,12,-,TRBJ2-1,CATSEREREQFF,TGTGCCACCAGTGAAAGGGAACGTGAGCAGTTCTTC
TRBD1,TRBV4-1,16,-,TRBJ1-5,CASSHAGQERNQPQHF,TGCGCCAGCAGCCACGCCGGACAGGAACGTAATCAGCCCCAGCATTTT
TRBD2,TRBV3-1,16,-,TRBJ2-7,CASSQFSGLALHEQYF,TGTGCCAGCAGCCAATTTTCGGGACTAGCGCTCCACGAGCAGTACTTC
TRBD2,TRBV24-1,17,-,TRBJ2-1,CATSPAASGPEVNEQFF,TGTGCCACGAGCCCGGCGGCTAGCGGGCCAGAGGTCAATGAGCAGTTCTTC
-,TRBV5-1,15,-,TRBJ2-1,CASSMGGFSYNEQFF,TGCGCCAGCAGTATGGGAGGCTTCTCCTACAATGAGCAGTTCTTC
-,TRBV20-1,13,few,TRBJ1-5,CSARGTENQPQHF,TGCAGTGCTAGAGGGACTGAGAATCAGCCCCAGCATTTT
-,TRBV7-3,13,once,TRBJ1-1,CASSFMGSTEAFF,TGTGCCAGCAGCTTTATGGGAAGCACTGAAGCTTTCTTT
-,TRBV20-1,12,-,TRBJ1-5,CSAGGSSQPQHF,TGCAGTGCTGGGGGCTCTAGTCAGCCCCAGCATTTT
TRBD2,TRBV12-3/TRBV12-4,12,-,TRBJ2-1,CASKREEDEQFF,TGTGCCAGCAAGCGGGAGGAGGATGAGCAGTTCTTC
-,TRBV2,13,-,TRBJ1-5,CASSDGGRQPQHF,TGTGCCAGCAGTGACGGGGGCCGACAGCCCCAGCATTTT
TRBD1,TRBV27,14,-,TRBJ2-3,CASTRDRTTDTQYF,TGTGCCAGCACTCGGGACAGGACGACAGATACGCAGTATTTT
TRBD1,TRBV3-1,16,-,TRBJ1-1,CASSQEQGGRDTEAFF,TGTGCCAGCAGCCAAGAACAGGGGGGGCGCGACACTGAAGCTTTCTTT
-,TRBV27,15,-,TRBJ1-1,CASRSPYAWNTEAFF,TGTGCCAGCAGAAGCCCATACGCTTGGAACACTGAAGCTTTCTTT
-,TRBV20-1,15,-,TRBJ1-5,CSARDRGSGNQPQHF,TGCAGTGCTAGAGATCGAGGTTCTGGTAATCAGCCCCAGCATTTT
TRBD1,TRBV12-3/TRBV12-4,16,-,TRBJ2-2,CASRRTGPSSTGELFF,TGTGCCAGCAGGAGGACAGGCCCCTCGAGCACCGGGGAGCTGTTTTTT
-,TRBV5-1,16,once,TRBJ2-1,CASSLDQGSSYNEQFF,TGCGCCAGCAGCTTGGATCAGGGAAGCTCCTACAATGAGCAGTTCTTC
-,TRBV6-4,14,-,TRBJ1-1,CASSPYRDSTEAFF,TGTGCCAGCAGTCCATACAGGGATAGTACTGAAGCTTTCTTT
-,TRBV11-1,14,-,TRBJ2-1,CASSLAITYNEQFF,TGTGCCAGCAGCTTAGCGATAACTTACAATGAGCAGTTCTTC
TRBD2,TRBV12-3/TRBV12-4,18,once,TRBJ2-7,CASSLSPSGGPSSYEQYF,TGTGCCAGCAGTTTGTCGCCTAGCGGGGGGCCAAGCTCCTACGAGCAGTACTTC
-,TRBV20-1,13,-,TRBJ2-1,CSVRSPDYNEQFF,TGCAGTGTCAGGTCTCCCGACTACAATGAGCAGTTCTTC
-,TRBV3-1,13,-,TRBJ2-5,CASSQGRGQTQYF,TGTGCCAGCAGCCAAGGACGGGGCCAGACCCAGTACTTC
-,TRBV30,14,-,TRBJ2-7,CAWTPKAATYEQYF,TGTGCCTGGACCCCTAAGGCAGCCACCTACGAGCAGTACTTC
-,TRBV15,14,-,TRBJ1-4,CATSRGQRIEKLFF,TGTGCCACCAGCAGAGGACAGAGGATTGAAAAACTGTTTTTT
-,TRBV29-1,11,-,TRBJ1-2,CSAGDIGGYTF,TGCAGCGCTGGGGACATCGGAGGCTACACCTTC
-,TRBV29-1,11,-,TRBJ2-1,CSVARGTEQFF,TGCAGCGTTGCTCGCGGGACCGAGCAGTTCTTC
-,TRBV20-1,11,once,TRBJ1-1,CSASRSTEAFF,TGCAGTGCTAGCCGCAGCACTGAAGCTTTCTTT
-,TRBV25-1,15,-,TRBJ1-5,CASSERGGSNQPQHF,TGTGCCAGCAGTGAAAGGGGGGGAAGCAATCAGCCCCAGCATTTT
-,TRBV2,13,once,TRBJ1-1,CASSGITRGEAFF,TGTGCCAGCAGTGGAATTACCAGGGGCGAAGCTTTCTTT
-,TRBV2,16,-,TRBJ2-4,CASSEWRGAGENIQYF,TGTGCCAGCAGTGAGTGGCGAGGGGCTGGCGAAAACATTCAGTACTTC
TRBD1,TRBV3-1,18,-,TRBJ2-1,CASSQAGQLWLAHNEQFF,TGTGCCAGCAGCCAAGCGGGACAGCTGTGGCTAGCCCACAATGAGCAGTTCTTC
TRBD2,TRBV5-6,17,-,TRBJ2-1,CASSLVGAGGSYNEQFF,TGTGCCAGCAGCTTGGTTGGCGCGGGAGGGTCCTACAATGAGCAGTTCTTC
-,TRBV10-3,13,-,TRBJ1-2,CAISHGGLYGYTF,TGTGCCATCAGCCATGGAGGCCTCTATGGCTACACCTTC
TRBD1,TRBV30,14,once,TRBJ1-2,CAWSGTGEWYGYTF,TGTGCCTGGAGTGGTACAGGGGAGTGGTATGGCTACACCTTC
-,TRBV11-2,14,once,TRBJ1-2,CASSSGTLNYGYTF,TGTGCCAGCAGCTCCGGGACGTTGAACTATGGCTACACCTTC
-,TRBV7-3,15,-,TRBJ2-1,CASSEEGSSYNEQFF,TGTGCCAGCAGTGAGGAGGGCAGCTCCTACAATGAGCAGTTCTTC
TRBD1,TRBV12-3/TRBV12-4,15,once,TRBJ1-5,CASSLSQGANQPQHF,TGTGCCAGCAGTTTATCGCAGGGGGCGAATCAGCCCCAGCATTTT
-,TRBV7-9,16,-,TRBJ2-1,CASSRSGDPTYNEQFF,TGTGCCAGCAGCCGTTCAGGGGACCCTACCTACAATGAGCAGTTCTTC
-,TRBV5-1,13,-,TRBJ2-7,CASSFGPTYEQYF,TGCGCCAGCAGCTTCGGCCCCACCTACGAGCAGTACTTC
-,TRBV7-8,13,-,TRBJ2-5,CASSVGEPVTQYF,TGTGCCAGCAGCGTTGGGGAGCCCGTGACCCAGTACTTC
-,TRBV4-1,20,-,TRBJ2-7,CASSQSRFGLGSKMGSEQYF,TGCGCCAGCAGCCAATCAAGGTTTGGTTTGGGCTCAAAGATGGGTTCGGAGCAGTACTTC
-,TRBV6-5,13,-,TRBJ1-6,CASRTDGNSPLHF,TGTGCCAGCAGGACAGACGGGAATTCACCCCTCCACTTT
-,TRBV5-1,15,-,TRBJ2-6,CASRDPGDGANVLTF,TGCGCCAGCAGGGACCCAGGGGATGGGGCCAACGTCCTGACTTTC
-,TRBV20-1,15,once,TRBJ2-2,CSARVGTANTGELFF,TGCAGTGCTAGGGTTGGGACGGCGAACACCGGGGAGCTGTTTTTT
TRBD2,TRBV20-1,14,-,TRBJ2-1,CSAKEKLAGSTQFF,TGCAGTGCTAAAGAGAAGTTAGCGGGGTCTACTCAGTTCTTC
-,TRBV3-1,12,-,TRBJ2-7,CASSQVRGEQYF,TGTGCCAGCAGCCAAGTCCGGGGAGAGCAGTACTTC
TRBD1,TRBV20-1,12,-,TRBJ2-7,CSTGTGRREQYF,TGCAGTACGGGGACAGGGAGGCGCGAGCAGTACTTC
TRBD2,TRBV12-3/TRBV12-4,16,-,TRBJ2-2,CASRLTSGPNTGELFF,TGTGCCAGCAGGCTCACTAGCGGACCGAACACCGGGGAGCTGTTTTTT
TRBD2,TRBV20-1,12,-,TRBJ2-1,CSARLADNEQFF,TGCAGTGCTCGACTAGCGGACAATGAGCAGTTCTTC
TRBD1,TRBV7-3,12,-,TRBJ2-1,CASSDRQGTEFF,TGTGCCAGCAGCGACAGACAGGGGACGGAGTTCTTC
-,TRBV9,15,-,TRBJ2-1,CASSVVGVAPNEQFF,TGTGCCAGCAGCGTTGTCGGGGTAGCTCCCAATGAGCAGTTCTTC